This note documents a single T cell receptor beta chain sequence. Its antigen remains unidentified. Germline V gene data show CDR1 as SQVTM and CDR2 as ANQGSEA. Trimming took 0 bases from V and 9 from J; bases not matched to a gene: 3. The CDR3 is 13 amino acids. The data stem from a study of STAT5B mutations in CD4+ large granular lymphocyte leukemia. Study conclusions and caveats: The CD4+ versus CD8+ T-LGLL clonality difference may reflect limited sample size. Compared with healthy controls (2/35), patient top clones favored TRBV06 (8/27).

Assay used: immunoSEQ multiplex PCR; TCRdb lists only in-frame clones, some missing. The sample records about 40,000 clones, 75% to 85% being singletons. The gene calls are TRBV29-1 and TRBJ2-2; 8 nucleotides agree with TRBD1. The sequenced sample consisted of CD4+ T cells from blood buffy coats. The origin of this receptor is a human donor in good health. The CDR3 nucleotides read TGCAGCGTTGAAGAAAGGACAGGGAGGGAGCTGTTTTTT. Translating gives CSVEERTGRELFF.